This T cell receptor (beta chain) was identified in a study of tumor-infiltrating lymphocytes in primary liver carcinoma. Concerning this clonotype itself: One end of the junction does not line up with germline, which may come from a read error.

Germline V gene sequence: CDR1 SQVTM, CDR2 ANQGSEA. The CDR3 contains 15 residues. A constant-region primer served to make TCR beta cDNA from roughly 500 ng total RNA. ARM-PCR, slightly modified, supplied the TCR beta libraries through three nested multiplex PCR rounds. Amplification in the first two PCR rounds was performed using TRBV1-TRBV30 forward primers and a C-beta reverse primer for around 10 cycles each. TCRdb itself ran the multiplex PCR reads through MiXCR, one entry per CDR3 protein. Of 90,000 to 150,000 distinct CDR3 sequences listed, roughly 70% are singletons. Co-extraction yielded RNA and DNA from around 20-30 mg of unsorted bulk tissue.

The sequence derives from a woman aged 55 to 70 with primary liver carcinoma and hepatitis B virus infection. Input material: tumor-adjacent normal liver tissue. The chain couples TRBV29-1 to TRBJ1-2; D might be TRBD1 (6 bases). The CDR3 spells CSFEEAPSGLGGYTF. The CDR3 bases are TGCAGCTTTGAAGAGGCCCCCTCGGGACTTGGGGGCTACACGTTC. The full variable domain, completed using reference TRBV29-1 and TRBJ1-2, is SAVISQKPSRDICQRGTSLTIQCQVDSQVTMMFWYRQQPGQSLTLIATANQGSEATYESGFVIDKFPISRPNLTFSTLTVSNMSPEDSSIYLCSFEEAPSGLGGYTFGSGTRLTVV.